One sample yielded the 27 T cell receptor beta chains listed below, sequenced in a study of blood T cell repertoires in COVID-19. Profiling relied on immunoSEQ multiplex PCR, and the TCRdb table lists in-frame clones only, not all of them. Of hundreds of thousands of clones listed, around nine tenths are singletons. Sequencing input: peripheral blood. Receptors originate from a man younger than 35 with COVID-19, enrolled during active disease.

This chain connects TRBV5-1 to TRBJ2-3; 9 nucleotides line up with TRBD2. Germline values: CDR1 SGHRS, CDR2 YFSETQ. The trim removed 0 bases at V and 0 bases at J, leaving 8 bases unmatched. CDR3 length equals 18 residues. As DNA, the CDR3 is TGCGCCAGCAGCTTGGCCAGCGGGGGGATCCCTAGCACAGATACGCAGTATTTT. Translation: CASSLASGGIPSTDTQYF.

CDR3 DNA: TGCAGTGCTGAAACAAGCTACGAGCAGTACTTC. Translation: CSAETSYEQYF. The V gene is TRBV20-1, the J gene TRBJ2-7; D ambiguous. CDR1 and CDR2 from the germline V gene are DFQATT and SNEGSKA (reference sequence). The CDR3 is 11 amino acids. V lost 5 bases, J lost 3 bases, and 8 bases lay in between.

This clone is a singleton in its sample. The V gene is TRBV5-8, the J gene TRBJ2-1, with TRBD2 matching 9 bases. The germline V gene has CDR1 SGHTS and CDR2 YDEGEE. CDR3 length: 15 residues. V shed 0 bases and J 4 bases; nucleotides not matched to a gene: 2. CDR3 loop: CASSLGLAAYNEQFF. The DNA of the CDR3 is TGTGCCAGCAGCTTGGGACTAGCGGCTTACAATGAGCAGTTCTTC.

The J gene is TRBJ1-1, the V gene TRBV7-2, with 7 bases lining up with TRBD1. With 5 bases clipped from V and 5 bases from J, the junction kept 5 bases outside the gene matches. The CDR3 spans 13 residues. Germline CDR1 is SGHTA and CDR2 is FQGNSA. CDR3 DNA sequence: TGTGCCAGCAGCCTGACAGGGAGGACTGAAGCTTTCTTT. It is translated as CASSLTGRTEAFF.

The CDR3 DNA follows: TGTGCCAGCAGCGGGCGAGCGGGCCCCGGGGAGCTGTTTTTT. Translation gives CASSGRAGPGELFF. The chain recombines TRBV5-8 with TRBJ2-2, with a possible D match to TRBD2 (6 bases). Germline V CDR1 and CDR2: SGHTS, YDEGEE. This CDR3 contains 14 residues. Trimming pared 4 bases from V and 6 bases from J, leaving 13 bases between.

This clone was seen only once. This chain connects TRBV6-6 to TRBJ2-3; 11 nucleotides agree with TRBD2. This CDR3 has 16 residues. Germline CDR1 is MNHNY and CDR2 is SVGAGI (reference sequence). Trimming removed 2 bases from V and 4 bases from J; junction bases left unmatched: 5. The CDR3 sequence is CASSYGTSGGPDTQYF. CDR3 sequence (DNA): TGTGCCAGCAGTTACGGTACTAGCGGGGGCCCAGATACGCAGTATTTT.

The gene calls are TRBV19 and TRBJ1-5; D might be TRBD1 (5 bases). The CDR3 spans 15 residues. V was clipped by 7 bases and J by 2 bases, with 15 bases between them. Germline values: CDR1 LNHDA, CDR2 SQIVND (reference sequence). The CDR3 region is CASTLGRVGNQPQHF. For the CDR3, the DNA is TGTGCCAGTACTCTTGGCAGGGTAGGCAATCAGCCCCAGCATTTT.

This rearrangement joins TRBV11-3 to TRBJ2-2, with 7 bases matching TRBD1. Trimming cost V 4 bases and J 0 bases; bases outside gene matches: 2. The CDR3 length is 15 residues. The V gene's germline CDR1 is SGHNT and CDR2 YENEEA. CDR3 sequence: CASSSGQSNTGELFF. The CDR3 bases are TGTGCCAGCAGCTCGGGACAGTCGAACACCGGGGAGCTGTTTTTT.

As for this clone: At the DNA level, this CDR3 is encoded by other sequences in the same sample as well. This rearrangement joins TRBV12-3 or TRBV12-4 to TRBJ1-5; the match to TRBD1 covers 9 bases. The CDR3 runs 13 residues. Losses at the gene ends were 6 bases for V and 5 bases for J; bases not matched to a gene: 2. The CDR3 is CASSRQGDQPQHF. CDR3 DNA: TGTGCCAGCAGCCGACAGGGGGATCAGCCCCAGCATTTT.

The chain employs TRBV10-2 and TRBJ2-5; 7 nucleotides match TRBD1. J gave up 5 bases and V 0 bases, and 12 bases lay outside the gene matches. Germline V gives CDR1 WSHSY, CDR2 SAAADI. The CDR3 has 17 residues. CDR3 protein: CASSESLWTGSRETQYF. The CDR3 bases are TGCGCCAGCAGTGAGTCGTTGTGGACAGGCAGTAGGGAGACCCAGTACTTC.

This clone was seen more than once but under ten times. The V call is TRBV29-1, the J call TRBJ2-1; 7 nucleotides agree with TRBD1. Germline CDR1 SQVTM, CDR2 ANQGSEA. The V and J ends lost 5 bases and 3 bases, in that order; junction bases with no gene match: 4. The CDR3 is 13 residues long. The CDR3 DNA is TGCAGCGTTACGGGACAGCTCTACAATGAGCAGTTCTTC. This codes for CSVTGQLYNEQFF.

The chain carries TRBV10-3 and TRBJ2-7; TRBD2 might be the D (6 bases). The V gene's germline CDR1 is ENHRY and CDR2 SYGVKD. The CDR3 spans 11 residues. Trimming took 10 bases from V and 4 from J, leaving 11 bases between them. CDR3 loop: CATSGTYEQYF. As DNA, the CDR3 is TGTGCCACCTCGGGGACTTACGAGCAGTACTTC.

V is TRBV9 and J is TRBJ2-7; D is undetermined. V was trimmed by 3 bases and J by 5 bases, leaving 9 bases between them. The germline V gene encodes CDR1 SGDLS and CDR2 YYNGEE. This CDR3 has 12 residues. Here the CDR3 reads CASSGTENEQYF. The CDR3 nucleotides read TGTGCCAGCAGCGGAACGGAGAACGAGCAGTACTTC.

The CDR3 DNA is TGTGCCAGCAGCTTAGATCGGAGTAGGGGGCGCGGGGAGCAGTACTTC. This gives the protein CASSLDRSRGRGEQYF. V gene TRBV11-2 combines with J gene TRBJ2-7; 7 bases are a match to TRBD1. The CDR3 contains 16 residues. The trim removed 0 bases at V and 7 bases at J, leaving 12 bases unmatched. Germline V CDR1 and CDR2: SGHAT, FQNNGV.

V is TRBV6-1 and J is TRBJ2-2, with D perhaps TRBD1 (5 bases). The CDR3 covers 16 residues. Deletions cut 4 bases from V and 11 bases from J, with 23 bases between. Germline values: CDR1 MNHNS, CDR2 SASEGT. The CDR3 reads CASSVRQSYPTEELFF. In nucleotides, the CDR3 is TGTGCCAGCAGTGTAAGACAGTCGTACCCCACGGAAGAGCTGTTTTTT.

V and J are TRBV19 and TRBJ2-5, with 8 positions matching TRBD1. V trimming: 7 bases; J trimming: 2 bases; junction bases outside the gene matches: 12. CDR1 and CDR2 from the germline V gene are LNHDA and SQIVND (reference sequence). The CDR3 is 16 amino acids. The DNA for the CDR3 is TGTGCCAGTAACGTAAACCAGGGGGCCGATCAAGAGACCCAGTACTTC. It specifies CASNVNQGADQETQYF.

V gene TRBV6-6 combines with J gene TRBJ1-6; no clear D gene. The length of the CDR3 is 14 residues. Trimming cost V 6 bases and J 5 bases, with 11 bases left between them. Per the germline V gene, CDR1 is MNHNY and CDR2 is SVGAGI (reference sequence). CDR3 sequence (DNA): TGTGCCAGCAGGCCCGACACCGATAATTCACCCCTCCACTTT. It yields the protein CASRPDTDNSPLHF.

The chain employs TRBV6-5 and TRBJ2-1, with a tentative D call TRBD1 (6 bases). The CDR3 extends over 15 amino acids. In germline, CDR1 is MNHEY, CDR2 SVGAGI. Between the trimmed V and J ends, which lost 6 bases and 7 bases, there was a span of 19 bases. CDR3 in amino acids: CASRPGARKRNEQFF. The CDR3, as DNA: TGTGCCAGCAGACCAGGGGCAAGGAAGCGGAATGAGCAGTTCTTC.

The chain joins TRBV7-9 to TRBJ2-3; D unclear. CDR3 length: 14 amino acids. CDR1 is SEHNR and CDR2 is FQNEAQ in the germline V gene (reference sequence). V was trimmed by 0 bases and J by 6 bases, leaving 10 bases between them. The CDR3 spells CASSLASGLDTQYF. CDR3 in DNA: TGTGCCAGCAGCTTAGCCTCGGGTCTCGATACGCAGTATTTT.

This sequence joins TRBV27 and TRBJ2-7, with TRBD2 matching over 13 bases. From germline, CDR1 is MNHEY and CDR2 SMNVEV (reference sequence). J was trimmed by 8 bases and V by 5 bases; bases with no gene match: 6. This CDR3 comprises 14 residues. The CDR3 bases are TGTGCCAGCAGTCTAGGGACTAGCGGGAAAAAGCAGTACTTC. Amino acids: CASSLGTSGKKQYF.

The chain joins TRBV30 to TRBJ2-7; no clear D. This CDR3 is built from 12 residues. The V and J ends lost 0 bases and 4 bases respectively, with 7 bases between them. In germline, CDR1 is GTSNPN, CDR2 SVGIG (reference sequence). CDR3 sequence reads: CAWSVNRYEQYF. The CDR3, as DNA: TGTGCCTGGAGTGTCAACCGGTACGAGCAGTACTTC. Drawing the rest from reference TRBV30 and TRBJ2-7, the complete variable domain is SQTIHQWPATLVQPVGSPLSLECTVEGTSNPNLYWYRQAAGRGLQLLFYSVGIGQISSEVPQNLSASRPQDRQFILSSKKLLLSDSGFYLCAWSVNRYEQYFGPGTRLTVT.

The chain employs TRBV5-4 and TRBJ1-4; no reliable D call. Germline V gene sequence: CDR1 SGHNT, CDR2 YYREEE (reference sequence). CDR3 length: 13 residues. Trimming removed 10 bases at V and 7 bases at J, with 17 bases between. CDR3 sequence: CACRDMLSEKLFF. CDR3 bases: TGTGCCTGTCGCGACATGCTGAGTGAAAAACTGTTTTTT.

The V and J genes are TRBV7-9 and TRBJ1-2; D unclear. Trimming removed 5 bases from V and 4 bases from J, with 14 bases in between. The CDR3 has 14 residues. The V gene's germline CDR1 is SEHNR and CDR2 FQNEAQ (reference sequence). The CDR3 reads CASSPPNVAYGYTF. For the CDR3, the DNA is TGTGCCAGCAGCCCACCAAATGTGGCCTATGGCTACACCTTC. The whole variable domain, filled in from reference TRBV7-9 and TRBJ1-2, reads DTGVSQNPRHKITKRGQNVTFRCDPISEHNRLYWYRQTLGQGPEFLTYFQNEAQLEKSRLLSDRFSAERPKGSFSTLEIQRTEQGDSAMYLCASSPPNVAYGYTFGSGTRLTVV.

This chain connects TRBV4-1 to TRBJ2-1; 16 nucleotides line up with TRBD2. Germline V gene sequence: CDR1 MGHRA, CDR2 YSYEKL. The length of the CDR3 is 16 residues. V lost 4 bases, J lost 8 bases, and 5 bases stayed unmatched. CDR3: CASSRGLAGGIDEQFF. For the CDR3, the DNA is TGCGCCAGCAGCCGGGGACTAGCGGGAGGGATAGATGAGCAGTTCTTC.

To note about this clone: At the DNA level, this CDR3 is encoded by other sequences in the same sample as well. The chain is built from TRBV6-1 and TRBJ1-2; D is possibly TRBD1 (5 bases). CDR1 is MNHNS, CDR2 SASEGT, per germline. The CDR3 has 13 amino acids. Trimming pared 2 bases from V and 4 bases from J, leaving 8 bases between. The CDR3 spells CASSEQGSYGYTF. CDR3 nucleotide sequence: TGTGCCAGCAGTGAACAGGGAAGCTATGGCTACACCTTC.

The sample holds a few counts of this clone. The chain couples TRBV6-1 to TRBJ1-4; the D is unclear. The CDR3 totals 18 residues. Trimming removed 1 base from V and 0 bases from J, with 15 bases in between. Germline V CDR1 and CDR2: MNHNS, SASEGT. The CDR3 coding sequence is TGTGCCAGCAGTGAAGTTCTGGGCAGCTACTCAACTAATGAAAAACTGTTTTTT. Translation: CASSEVLGSYSTNEKLFF.

V usage is TRBV2 and J usage is TRBJ1-4; 8 nucleotides align to TRBD1. V trimming: 3 bases; J trimming: 4 bases; junction bases outside the gene matches: 7. From germline, CDR1 is SNHLY and CDR2 FYNNEI. CDR3 length: 16 residues. The CDR3 bases are TGTGCCAGCAGTGAGTCCGGGACAGGCGTTAATGAAAAACTGTTTTTT. It encodes CASSESGTGVNEKLFF.